This T cell receptor (beta chain) was sequenced for a study of post-analysis software for immune sequencing data. Study-level background: Relapsing-remitting, secondary progressive and progressive-relapsing courses of multiple sclerosis were included. The study, taken as a whole, reports: There were roughly five TRBV segments more frequent in patients than controls, and TRBV5-6, TRBV5-1 and TRBV20-1 were among them.

As for this clonotype: The antigen remains undetermined.

Germline V CDR1 and CDR2: DFQATT, SNEGSKA (reference sequence). CDR3 size: 13 residues. J was trimmed by 9 bases and V by 6 bases; bases with no gene match: 11. Unique molecular identifiers featured in each of the TCR beta cDNA libraries. Researchers reported around 510,000 cDNA molecules coming from 1 to 10 million T cells. In TCRdb, the PCR reads were re-called with MiXCR into one record per CDR3 protein. In the table there are 740,000 or so distinct CDR3 sequences, roughly 58% of which are singletons. The sequenced material came from blood. The TCR was taken from a girl aged 10-17 years with multiple sclerosis. The V gene is TRBV20-1, the J gene TRBJ2-1, with 7 bases matching TRBD2. CDR3 in amino acids: CSARGDPRSEQFF. The CDR3 nucleotides read TGCAGTGCCCGGGGGGACCCTCGTTCTGAGCAGTTCTTC.